This T cell receptor beta chain was obtained from a study of early T cells in non-severe SARS-CoV-2 infection. Molecules of cDNA were individually given unique molecular identifiers that were attached to them. TCRdb re-called the 5' RACE reads through MiXCR, storing one row per CDR3 protein. The sample has about 67,000 distinct CDR3 sequences, 11% seen once; the top ten hold around 4%. The CDR3 length is 14 residues. Trimming took 0 bases from V and 8 from J; bases not matched to a gene: 7. CDR1 SGHRS and CDR2 YFSETQ come from the germline V gene. Study results and caveats: VDJdb matching, biased toward anti-spike CD8 responses, missed private and CD4 specificities.

This clonotype has at least ten counts. Antigen unknown. The rearrangement links TRBV5-1 to TRBJ1-1; 7 nucleotides line up with TRBD1. The TCR comes from an adult who was a healthcare worker with PCR-confirmed SARS-CoV-2 infection or an uninfected control (not recorded which). The sequenced sample was whole blood. This CDR3 reads CASSLEGARREAFF. CDR3 bases: TGCGCCAGCAGCTTGGAGGGGGCGAGACGCGAAGCTTTCTTT.